This T cell receptor beta chain was sequenced for a study of blood T cell repertoires in COVID-19. V was pared by 2 bases and J by 3 bases, with 20 bases between. Germline CDR1 MDHEN, CDR2 SYDVKM. The CDR3 sequence is 18 residues long. Profiling relied on immunoSEQ multiplex PCR, and the TCRdb table lists in-frame clones only, not all of them. The sample holds roughly 200,000 clones, 85% seen once. Sample: PBMCs or T cells enriched from blood (not recorded which). The genes are TRBV28 and TRBJ1-5, with D possibly TRBD1 on 6 matching bases. This TCR derives from a man in his forties or fifties who had recovered from COVID-19. The CDR3 sequence: CASSLGARGRKFNQPQHF. The DNA for the CDR3 is TGTGCCAGCAGTTTAGGTGCGCGGGGGCGCAAGTTCAATCAGCCCCAGCATTTT.